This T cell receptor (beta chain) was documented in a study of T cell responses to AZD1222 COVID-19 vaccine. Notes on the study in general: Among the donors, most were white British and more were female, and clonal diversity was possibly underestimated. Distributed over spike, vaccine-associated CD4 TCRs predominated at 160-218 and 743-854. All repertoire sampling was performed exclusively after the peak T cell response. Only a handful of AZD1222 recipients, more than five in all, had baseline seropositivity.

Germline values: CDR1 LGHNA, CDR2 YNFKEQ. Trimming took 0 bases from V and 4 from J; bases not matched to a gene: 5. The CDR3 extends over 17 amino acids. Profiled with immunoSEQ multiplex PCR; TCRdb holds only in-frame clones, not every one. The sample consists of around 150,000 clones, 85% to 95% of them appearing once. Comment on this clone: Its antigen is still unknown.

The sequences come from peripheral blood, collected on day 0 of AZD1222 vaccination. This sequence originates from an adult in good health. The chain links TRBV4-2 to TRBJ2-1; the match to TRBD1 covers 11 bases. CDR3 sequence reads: CASSQDGQGAPYNEQFF. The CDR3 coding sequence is TGTGCCAGCAGCCAAGACGGACAGGGGGCGCCGTACAATGAGCAGTTCTTC.